This T cell receptor (beta chain) is from a study of cytomegalovirus exposure and HLA in healthy donors. About the study: In a later analysis, it was reported that the 90 to 150 validation repertoires had been produced on the same platform as the 700 or so repertoires belonging to the first cohort.

As to this clone: The junction differs from germline at one of its ends, possibly a read error.

Profiling relied on immunoSEQ multiplex PCR, and the TCRdb table lists in-frame clones only, not all of them. The sample holds about 330,000 clones, about nine tenths seen once. The germline V gene has CDR1 SSHAT and CDR2 FNYEAQ (reference sequence). The CDR3 is made up of 13 amino acids. The rearrangement uses TRBV7-7 and TRBJ2-7, with D possibly TRBD2 on 5 matching bases. The sequence was collected from a woman under 30 in good health and CMV-seronegative. Material: PBMCs. DNA for the CDR3: TGTGCTAGCAGCTTATTTACAGAGGGAGAGCAGTACTTC. This codes for CASSLFTEGEQYF. The full variable domain, in which reference TRBV7-7 and TRBJ2-7 provide the parts outside the CDR3, is GAGVSQSPRYKVTKRGQDVTLRCDPISSHATLYWYQQALGQGPEFLTYFNYEAQPDKSGLPSDRFSAERPEGSISTLTIQRTEQRDSAMYRCASSLFTEGEQYFGPGTRLTVT.